This TCR beta chain was sequenced in a study of cytomegalovirus exposure and HLA in healthy donors. Assay used: immunoSEQ multiplex PCR; TCRdb lists only in-frame clones, some missing. The sample includes roughly 180,000 clones, around nine tenths of them seen just once. Trimming removed 0 bases at V and 11 bases at J, with 10 bases between. This CDR3 has 12 amino acids. Germline assignment: CDR1 MNHEY and CDR2 SVGAGI. General observations from the study: According to a subsequent analysis, TCR clusters identified in the first cohort showed a tendency to co-occur across the approximately 120 validation repertoires. The authors enumerated 150 to 200 TCR beta chains as linked to cytomegalovirus. Researchers reported that three CMV-associated chains were confirmed in vitro as CMV antigen-specific.

This clone was seen only once. Its antigen is unidentified. This TCR came from a man younger than 40 in good health and CMV-seropositive. The source material was PBMCs. The gene calls are TRBV6-5 and TRBJ1-1; no clear D gene. CDR3 bases: TGTGCCAGCAGTTACTCTGGCCTGGACGCTTTCTTT. This sequence encodes CASSYSGLDAFF.